One and the same sample provided the 6 T cell receptor beta chains below, sequenced in a study of OX40 agonist ivuxolimab in advanced cancers. The table came from immunoSEQ multiplex PCR; TCRdb's copy has only in-frame clones and leaves some out. The profile shows approximately 18,000 clones, less than 85% of them singletons. The sequenced sample was CD4+ or CD8+ T cells sorted from blood, obtained in a trial of the OX40 agonist ivuxolimab. Source of these receptors: an adult with an advanced solid tumor such as melanoma, head and neck, liver or kidney cancer.

CDR3: CASSEWTDTQQPQHF. The CDR3 DNA sequence: TGTGCCAGCAGTGAATGGACCGACACCCAACAGCCCCAGCATTTT. The chain joins TRBV6-1 to TRBJ1-5; D gene uncertain. V was trimmed by 2 bases and J by 7 bases, leaving 15 bases between them. Germline V lookup: CDR1 MNHNS, CDR2 SASEGT. CDR3 size: 15 residues.

The chain carries TRBV4-3 and TRBJ2-1; the match to TRBD2 covers 10 bases. CDR1 and CDR2 from the germline V gene are LGHNA and YSLEER. J was trimmed by 14 bases and V by 1 base; bases with no gene match: 11. This CDR3 spans 15 amino acids. CDR3 in DNA: TGCGCCAGCAGCCAAGGCTCCCTAGCGGGGGCCGGGGAGTTCTTC. Amino acid sequence: CASSQGSLAGAGEFF.

The V and J genes are TRBV2 and TRBJ2-4; D gene ambiguous. Germline-derived CDR1 and CDR2 are SNHLY and FYNNEI. The V end was cut by 5 bases, the J end by 8 bases, with 16 bases between. The CDR3 has 14 residues. CDR3 amino acids: CASSPRPPADIQYF. The CDR3 DNA reads as TGTGCCAGCAGTCCTAGACCCCCGGCGGACATTCAGTACTTC.

The rearrangement joins TRBV9 to TRBJ1-5, with D possibly TRBD1 on 5 matching bases. With 3 bases removed from V and 8 bases from J, the gap between germline ends came to 18 bases. The CDR3 is 15 amino acids. Germline-derived CDR1 and CDR2 are SGDLS and YYNGEE. The CDR3 DNA sequence: TGTGCCAGCAGCGCCCGGGGCGCGGATCGAGAGCCCCAGCATTTT. It codes for CASSARGADREPQHF.

This clone was counted between two and nine times. The genes are TRBV19 and TRBJ2-3; D possibly uses TRBD1 or TRBD2 (5 bases each). The CDR3 has 16 residues. Germline V gene data show CDR1 as LNHDA and CDR2 as SQIVND (reference sequence). V was pared by 1 base and J by 13 bases, with 24 bases between. CDR3 nucleotides: TGTGCCAGTAGTATAGCCGGGACGGATCCCAGGGTCTTGGAGTATTTT. This gives the protein CASSIAGTDPRVLEYF.

The chain has TRBV7-9 and TRBJ2-7, with 8 bases matching TRBD1. Germline CDR1 is SEHNR and CDR2 is FQNEAQ (reference sequence). Germline trimming cut 5 bases from V and 5 bases from J; bases unmatched to any gene: 14. This CDR3 has 16 amino acids. DNA for the CDR3: TGTGCCAGCAGCGAACAGACAGGGGAGGATGGTAACGAGCAGTACTTC. The encoded protein is CASSEQTGEDGNEQYF.